This note documents a single T cell receptor (beta chain) sequence. Its matching antigen is unknown. The sample originates from a study of T cells in Graves' hyperthyroidism and ophthalmopathy. General study results and limits: Median prediction lead before ophthalmopathy onset was about 6.5 months with the model. Most expanded thyroid clonotypes above 0.001 recurred in blood.

RNA transcripts yielded amplified TCR beta CDR3 regions. HTBI primers were used for first-round RT-PCR of the TCR CDR3. TCRdb ran MiXCR on the multiplex PCR reads and lists one entry per CDR3 protein. The sample consists of about 560,000 distinct CDR3 sequences, around 42% of them appearing once. This CDR3 has 12 amino acids. In germline, CDR1 is MNHNY, CDR2 SVGAGI (reference sequence). The V end was cut by 6 bases, the J end by 7 bases, with 13 bases between. The clonotype was recovered from a woman aged 18-35 years with Graves' hyperthyroidism. The specimen sequenced was peripheral blood or thyroid tissue (not recorded which). The chain links TRBV6-6 to TRBJ2-7, with a weak D call TRBD2 (6 bases). The CDR3 DNA reads as TGTGCCAGCAGCCGGGACTGGGGGGAGCAGTACTTC. It translates to CASSRDWGEQYF.